This TCR beta chain was recorded in a study of blood T cell repertoires in COVID-19. Turning to the study itself: There were acute and convalescent COVID-19 samples, and they came from the United States, Italy and Spain. T cells, B-cell-depleted T cells, or PBMCs supplied cDNA or gDNA.

Looked up from germline, CDR1 is LGHDT and CDR2 is YNNKEL (reference sequence). The CDR3 is made up of 15 amino acids. Trimming cost V 4 bases and J 2 bases, with 15 bases left between them. Study processing details: Amplification with reference gene primers provided the estimates of nucleated cell counts. Measured with immunoSEQ multiplex PCR; TCRdb has only the in-frame clones, and not every one. V and J calls and clone size are given by that table; D and trimming were obtained from the DNA. The profile shows about 140,000 clones, around 82% of them singletons. The chain combines TRBV3-1 (or the pseudogene TRBV3-2) with TRBJ2-7, with D maybe TRBD2 (6 bases). The sequenced sample consisted of peripheral blood. This clonotype originated in a man aged 55-75 years with acute or convalescent COVID-19. The CDR3 nucleotides read TGTGCCAGCAGCCCTATCGGGACTGGGACCTACGAGCAGTACTTC. Translation: CASSPIGTGTYEQYF.